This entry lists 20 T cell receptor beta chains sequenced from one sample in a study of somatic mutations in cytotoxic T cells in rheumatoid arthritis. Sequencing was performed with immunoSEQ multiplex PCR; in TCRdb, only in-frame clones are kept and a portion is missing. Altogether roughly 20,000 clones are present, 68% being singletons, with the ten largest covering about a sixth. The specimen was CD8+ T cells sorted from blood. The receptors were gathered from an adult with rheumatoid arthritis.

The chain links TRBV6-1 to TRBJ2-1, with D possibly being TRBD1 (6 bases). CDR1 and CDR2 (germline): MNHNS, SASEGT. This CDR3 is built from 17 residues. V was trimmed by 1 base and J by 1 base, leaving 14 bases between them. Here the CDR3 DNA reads TGTGCCAGCAGTGAAGAGGGAAGGACAGATTCCTACAATGAGCAGTTCTTC. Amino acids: CASSEEGRTDSYNEQFF.

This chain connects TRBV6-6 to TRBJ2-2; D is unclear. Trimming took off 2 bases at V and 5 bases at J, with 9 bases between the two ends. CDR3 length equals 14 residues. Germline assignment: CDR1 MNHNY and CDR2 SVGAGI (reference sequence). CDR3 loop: CASSYVQWTGELFF. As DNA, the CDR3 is TGTGCCAGCAGTTACGTACAGTGGACCGGGGAGCTGTTTTTT.

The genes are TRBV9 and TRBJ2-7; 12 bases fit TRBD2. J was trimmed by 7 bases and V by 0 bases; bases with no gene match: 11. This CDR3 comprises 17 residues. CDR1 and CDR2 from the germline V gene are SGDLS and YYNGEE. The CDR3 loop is CASSVGSSSGGAEEQYF. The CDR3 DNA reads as TGTGCCAGCAGCGTAGGGTCTTCTAGCGGGGGGGCCGAAGAGCAGTACTTC.

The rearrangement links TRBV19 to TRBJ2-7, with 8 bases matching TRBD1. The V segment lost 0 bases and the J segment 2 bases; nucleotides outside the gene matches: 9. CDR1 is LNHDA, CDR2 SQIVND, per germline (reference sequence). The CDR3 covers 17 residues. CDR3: CASSIDLTGQVAYEQYF. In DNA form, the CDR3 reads TGTGCCAGTAGTATAGACCTAACGGGACAGGTAGCCTACGAGCAGTACTTC.

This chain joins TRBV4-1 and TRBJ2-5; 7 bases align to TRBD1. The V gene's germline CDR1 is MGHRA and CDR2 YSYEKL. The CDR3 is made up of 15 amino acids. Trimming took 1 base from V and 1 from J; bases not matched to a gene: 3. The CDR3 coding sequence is TGCGCCAGCAGCCAAGCCGGACAGGTCCAAGAGACCCAGTACTTC. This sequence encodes CASSQAGQVQETQYF.

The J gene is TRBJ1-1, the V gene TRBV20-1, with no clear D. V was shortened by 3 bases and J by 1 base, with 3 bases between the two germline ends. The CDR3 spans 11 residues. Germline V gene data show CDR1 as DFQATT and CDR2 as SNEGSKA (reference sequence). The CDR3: CSARENTEAFF. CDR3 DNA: TGCAGTGCTAGGGAGAACACTGAAGCTTTCTTT.

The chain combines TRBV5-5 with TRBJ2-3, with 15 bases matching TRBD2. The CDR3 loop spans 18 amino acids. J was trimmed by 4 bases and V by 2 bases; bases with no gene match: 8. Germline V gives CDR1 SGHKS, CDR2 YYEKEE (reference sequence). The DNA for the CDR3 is TGTGCCAGCAGCTTAGGACTAGCGGGGGGGCTAACGGCAGATACGCAGTATTTT. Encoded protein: CASSLGLAGGLTADTQYF. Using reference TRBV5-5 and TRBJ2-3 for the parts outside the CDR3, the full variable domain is DAGVTQSPTHLIKTRGQQVTLRCSPISGHKSVSWYQQVLGQGPQFIFQYYEKEERGRGNFPDRFSARQFPNYSSELNVNALLLGDSALYLCASSLGLAGGLTADTQYFGPGTRLTVL.

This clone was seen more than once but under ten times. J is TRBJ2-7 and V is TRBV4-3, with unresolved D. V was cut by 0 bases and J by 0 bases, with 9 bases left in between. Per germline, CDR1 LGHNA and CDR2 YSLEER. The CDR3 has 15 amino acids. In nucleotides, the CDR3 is TGCGCCAGCAGCCAAGATTTGGCAAGCTCCTACGAGCAGTACTTC. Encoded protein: CASSQDLASSYEQYF.

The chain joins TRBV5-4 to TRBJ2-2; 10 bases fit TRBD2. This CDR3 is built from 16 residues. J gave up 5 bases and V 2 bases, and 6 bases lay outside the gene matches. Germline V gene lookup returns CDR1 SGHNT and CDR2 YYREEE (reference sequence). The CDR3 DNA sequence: TGTGCCAGCAGCTTCTCCAGCGGGGGGGCAACCGGGGAGCTGTTTTTT. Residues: CASSFSSGGATGELFF.

The CDR3 region is CATSVRASNEKLFF. The CDR3 DNA reads TGTGCCACCAGCGTCCGGGCATCTAATGAAAAACTGTTTTTT. The chain uses TRBV15 and TRBJ1-4; D unresolved. The CDR3 is 14 residues long. The germline V and J ends were trimmed by 5 bases and 3 bases, with 10 bases remaining between them. CDR1 is LNHNV, CDR2 YYDKDF, per germline (reference sequence).

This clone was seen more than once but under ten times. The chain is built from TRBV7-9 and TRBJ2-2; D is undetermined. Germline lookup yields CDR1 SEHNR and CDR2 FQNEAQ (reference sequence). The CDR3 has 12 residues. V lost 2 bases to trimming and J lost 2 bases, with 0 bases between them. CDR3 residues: CASSLNTGELFF. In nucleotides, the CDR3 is TGTGCCAGCAGCTTAAACACCGGGGAGCTGTTTTTT.

The CDR3 sequence is CASSSWDRGSGDTGELFF. DNA of the CDR3: TGTGCCAGCAGCTCCTGGGACAGGGGTTCGGGCGACACCGGGGAGCTGTTTTTT. The V gene is TRBV7-9, the J gene TRBJ2-2; 10 bases align to TRBD1. Germline V CDR1 and CDR2: SEHNR, FQNEAQ (reference sequence). Losses at the gene ends were 4 bases for V and 3 bases for J; bases not matched to a gene: 11. CDR3 size: 18 residues.

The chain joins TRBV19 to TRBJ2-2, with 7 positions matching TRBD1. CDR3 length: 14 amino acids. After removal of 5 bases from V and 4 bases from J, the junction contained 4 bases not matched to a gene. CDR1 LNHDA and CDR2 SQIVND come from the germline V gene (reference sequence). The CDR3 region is CASSPTGSTGELFF. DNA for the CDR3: TGTGCCAGTAGTCCGACAGGGTCCACCGGGGAGCTGTTTTTT.

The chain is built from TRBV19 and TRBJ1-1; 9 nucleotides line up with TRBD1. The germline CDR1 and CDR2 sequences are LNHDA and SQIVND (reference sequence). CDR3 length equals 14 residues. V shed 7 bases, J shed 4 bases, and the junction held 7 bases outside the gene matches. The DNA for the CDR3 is TGTGCCAGTACTCAACCGACAGGGGGCACTGAAGCTTTCTTT. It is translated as CASTQPTGGTEAFF.

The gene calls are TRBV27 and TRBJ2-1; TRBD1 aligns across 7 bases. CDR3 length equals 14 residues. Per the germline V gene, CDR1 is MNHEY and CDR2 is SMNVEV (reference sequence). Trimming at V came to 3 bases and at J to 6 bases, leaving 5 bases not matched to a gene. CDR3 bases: TGTGCCAGCAGTTTGAGTGAGGGGGCCAATGAGCAGTTCTTC. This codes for CASSLSEGANEQFF.

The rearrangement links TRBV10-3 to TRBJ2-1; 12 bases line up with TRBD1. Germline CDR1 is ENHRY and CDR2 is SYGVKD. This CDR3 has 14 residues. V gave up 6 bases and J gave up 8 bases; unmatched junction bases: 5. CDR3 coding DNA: TGTGCCATCAGGGGACAGGGGGCGAGGGATGAGCAGTTCTTC. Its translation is CAIRGQGARDEQFF.

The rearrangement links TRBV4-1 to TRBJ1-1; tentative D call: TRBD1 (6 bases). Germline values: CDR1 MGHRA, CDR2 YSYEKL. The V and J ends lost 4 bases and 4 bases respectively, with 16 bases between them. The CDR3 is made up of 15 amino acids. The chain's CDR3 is CASSRGNRAATEAFF. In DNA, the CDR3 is TGCGCCAGCAGCCGGGGGAACAGGGCGGCCACTGAAGCTTTCTTT.

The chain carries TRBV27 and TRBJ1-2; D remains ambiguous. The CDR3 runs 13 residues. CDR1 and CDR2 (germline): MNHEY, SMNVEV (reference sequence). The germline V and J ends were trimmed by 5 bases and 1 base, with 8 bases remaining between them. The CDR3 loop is CASSLGFNYGYTF. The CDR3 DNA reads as TGTGCCAGCAGTCTAGGTTTTAACTATGGCTACACCTTC.

CDR3 sequence (DNA): TGTGCCAGCAGCTTAGTGAGTAGCACAGATACGCAGTATTTT. This encodes CASSLVSSTDTQYF. J is TRBJ2-3 and V is TRBV7-9; D not certain. The CDR3 is made up of 14 amino acids. Germline loops: CDR1 SEHNR, CDR2 FQNEAQ (reference sequence). Deletions cut 1 base from V and 0 bases from J, with 5 bases between.

DNA of the CDR3: TGCGCCAGCAGCCTACAGGGGTCCGGCACTGAAGCTTTCTTT. It is translated as CASSLQGSGTEAFF. The rearrangement joins TRBV4-1 to TRBJ1-1; 7 bases align to TRBD1. This CDR3 has 14 amino acids. J was trimmed by 4 bases and V by 4 bases; bases with no gene match: 6. CDR1 is MGHRA and CDR2 is YSYEKL in the germline V gene.